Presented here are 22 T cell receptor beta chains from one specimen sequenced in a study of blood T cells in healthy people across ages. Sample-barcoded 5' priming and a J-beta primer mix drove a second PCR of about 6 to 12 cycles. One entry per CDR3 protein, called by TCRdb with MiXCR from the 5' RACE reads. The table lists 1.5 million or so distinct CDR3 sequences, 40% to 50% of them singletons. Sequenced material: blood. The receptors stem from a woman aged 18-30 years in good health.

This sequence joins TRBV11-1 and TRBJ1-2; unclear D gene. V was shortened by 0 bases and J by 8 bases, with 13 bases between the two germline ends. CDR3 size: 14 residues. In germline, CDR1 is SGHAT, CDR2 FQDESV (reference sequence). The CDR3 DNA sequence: TGTGCCAGCAGCTTAGCATCCGTACAAGGAGGCTACACCTTC. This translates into CASSLASVQGGYTF.

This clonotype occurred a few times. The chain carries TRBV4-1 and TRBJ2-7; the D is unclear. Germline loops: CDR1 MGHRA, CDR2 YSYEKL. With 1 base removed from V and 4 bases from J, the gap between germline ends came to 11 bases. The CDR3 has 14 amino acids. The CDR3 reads CASSQALRWYEQYF. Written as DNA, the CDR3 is TGCGCCAGCAGCCAAGCCCTAAGGTGGTACGAGCAGTACTTC.

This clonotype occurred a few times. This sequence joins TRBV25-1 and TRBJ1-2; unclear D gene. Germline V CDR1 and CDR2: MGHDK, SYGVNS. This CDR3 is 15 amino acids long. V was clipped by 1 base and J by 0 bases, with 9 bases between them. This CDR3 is CASSESTVANYGYTF. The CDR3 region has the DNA TGTGCCAGCAGTGAATCTACAGTGGCTAACTATGGCTACACCTTC.

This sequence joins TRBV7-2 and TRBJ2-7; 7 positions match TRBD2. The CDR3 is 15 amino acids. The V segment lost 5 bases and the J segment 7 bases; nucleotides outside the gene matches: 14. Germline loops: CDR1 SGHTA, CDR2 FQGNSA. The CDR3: CASSTAGGGSYEQYF. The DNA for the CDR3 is TGTGCCAGCAGCACTGCGGGCGGGGGTAGCTATGAGCAGTACTTC. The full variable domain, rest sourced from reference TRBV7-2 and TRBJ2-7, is GAGVSQSPSNKVTEKGKDVELRCDPISGHTALYWYRQSLGQGLEFLIYFQGNSAPDKSGLPSDRFSAERTGGSVSTLTIQRTQQEDSAVYLCASSTAGGGSYEQYFGPGTRLTVT.

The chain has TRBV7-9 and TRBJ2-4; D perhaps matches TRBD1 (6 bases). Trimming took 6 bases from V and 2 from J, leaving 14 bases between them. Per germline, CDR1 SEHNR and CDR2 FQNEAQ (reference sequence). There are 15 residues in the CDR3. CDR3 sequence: CASSLTGTPKNIQYF. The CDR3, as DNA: TGTGCCAGCAGTCTCACAGGGACCCCCAAAAACATTCAGTACTTC.

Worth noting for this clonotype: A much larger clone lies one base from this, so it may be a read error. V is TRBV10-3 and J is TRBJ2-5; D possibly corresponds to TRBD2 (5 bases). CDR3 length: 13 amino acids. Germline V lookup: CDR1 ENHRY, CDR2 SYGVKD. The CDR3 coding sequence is TGTGCCGTCAGTGAGTCCGGGATGGAGACCCAGTACTTC. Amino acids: CAVSESGMETQYF.

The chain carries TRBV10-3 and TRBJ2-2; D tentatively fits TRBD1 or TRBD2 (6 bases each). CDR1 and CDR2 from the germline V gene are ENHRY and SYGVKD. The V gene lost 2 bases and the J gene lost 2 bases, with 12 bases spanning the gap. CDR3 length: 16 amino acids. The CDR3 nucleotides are TGTGCCATCAGTGAGCGGGGGACACTCAACACCGGGGAGCTGTTTTTT. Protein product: CAISERGTLNTGELFF.

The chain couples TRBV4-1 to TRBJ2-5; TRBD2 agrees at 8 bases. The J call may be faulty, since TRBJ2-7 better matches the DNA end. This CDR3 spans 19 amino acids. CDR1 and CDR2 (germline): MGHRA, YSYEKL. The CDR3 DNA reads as TGCGCCAGCAGCCAGGATTATAGCGGGACCACCCGATTGACCTACGAGCAGTACTTC. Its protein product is CASSQDYSGTTRLTYEQYF.

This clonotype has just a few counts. CDR3 nucleotide sequence: TGCAGCGTTTCTCACACCGGGGAGCTGTTTTTT. This encodes CSVSHTGELFF. J is TRBJ2-2 and V is TRBV29-1; D not certain. The CDR3 is 11 residues long. In germline, CDR1 is SQVTM, CDR2 ANQGSEA. V lost 5 bases and J lost 3, with 4 bases in between.

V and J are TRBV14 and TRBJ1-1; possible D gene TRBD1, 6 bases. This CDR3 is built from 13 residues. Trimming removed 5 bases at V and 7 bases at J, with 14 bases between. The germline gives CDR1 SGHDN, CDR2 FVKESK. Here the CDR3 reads CASSTTKGGEAFF. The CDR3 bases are TGTGCCAGCAGCACTACGAAGGGGGGTGAAGCTTTCTTT. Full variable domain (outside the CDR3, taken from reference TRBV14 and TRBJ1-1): EAGVTQFPSHSVIEKGQTVTLRCDPISGHDNLYWYRRVMGKEIKFLLHFVKESKQDESGMPNNRFLAERTGGTYSTLKVQPAELEDSGVYFCASSTTKGGEAFFGQGTRLTVV.

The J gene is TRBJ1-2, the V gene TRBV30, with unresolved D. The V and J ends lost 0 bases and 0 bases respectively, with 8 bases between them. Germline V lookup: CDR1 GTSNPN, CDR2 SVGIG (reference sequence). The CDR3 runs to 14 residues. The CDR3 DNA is TGTGCCTGGAGTGTAGGCTCCCCTAACTATGGCTACACCTTC. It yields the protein CAWSVGSPNYGYTF.

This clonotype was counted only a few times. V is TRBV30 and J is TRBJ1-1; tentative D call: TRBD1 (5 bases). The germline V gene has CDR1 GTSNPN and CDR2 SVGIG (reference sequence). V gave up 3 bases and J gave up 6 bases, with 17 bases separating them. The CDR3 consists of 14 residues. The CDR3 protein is CAWSGHGAVPEAFF. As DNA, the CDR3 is TGTGCCTGGAGCGGGCACGGGGCGGTTCCTGAAGCTTTCTTT.

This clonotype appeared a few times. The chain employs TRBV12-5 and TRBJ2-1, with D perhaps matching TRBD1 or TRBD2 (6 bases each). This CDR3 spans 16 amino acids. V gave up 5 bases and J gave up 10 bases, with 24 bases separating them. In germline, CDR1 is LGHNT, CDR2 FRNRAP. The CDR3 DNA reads TGTGCTAGTGGTCCCCTCGTGGTTGGGGGGCCAAAAGAGCAGTTCTTC. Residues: CASGPLVVGGPKEQFF.

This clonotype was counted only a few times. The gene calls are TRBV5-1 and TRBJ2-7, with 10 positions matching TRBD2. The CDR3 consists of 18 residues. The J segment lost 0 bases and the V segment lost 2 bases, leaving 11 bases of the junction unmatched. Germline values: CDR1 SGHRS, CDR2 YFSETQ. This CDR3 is CASSFSWTSGTSSYEQYF. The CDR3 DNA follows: TGCGCCAGCAGCTTTTCGTGGACTAGCGGAACCAGCTCCTACGAGCAGTACTTC.

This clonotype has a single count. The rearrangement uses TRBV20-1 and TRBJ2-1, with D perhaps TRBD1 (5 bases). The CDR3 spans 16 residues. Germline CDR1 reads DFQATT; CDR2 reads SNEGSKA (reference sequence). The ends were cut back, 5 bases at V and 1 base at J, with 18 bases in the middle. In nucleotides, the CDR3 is TGCAGTGCTGCCTCCGCCCAGGGTGCGTCCTACAATGAGCAGTTCTTC. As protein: CSAASAQGASYNEQFF.

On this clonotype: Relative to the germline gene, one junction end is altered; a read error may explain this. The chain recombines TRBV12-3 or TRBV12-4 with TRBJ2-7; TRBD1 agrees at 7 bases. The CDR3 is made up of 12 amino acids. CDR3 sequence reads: CANSLQGYEQYF. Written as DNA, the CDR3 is TGTGCCAACAGTTTACAGGGGTACGAGCAGTACTTC.

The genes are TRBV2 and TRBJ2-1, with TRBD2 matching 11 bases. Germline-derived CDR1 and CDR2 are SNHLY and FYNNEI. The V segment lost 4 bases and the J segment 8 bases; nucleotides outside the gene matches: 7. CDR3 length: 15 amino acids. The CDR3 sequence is CASSATSGRGHEQFF. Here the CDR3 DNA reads TGTGCCAGCAGTGCAACTAGCGGGAGAGGCCATGAGCAGTTCTTC.

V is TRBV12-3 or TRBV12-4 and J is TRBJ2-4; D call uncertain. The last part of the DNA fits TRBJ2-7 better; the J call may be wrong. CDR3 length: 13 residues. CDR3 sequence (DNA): TGTGCCAGCAGTTTGGTCAATCTCCACGAGCAGTACTTC. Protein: CASSLVNLHEQYF.

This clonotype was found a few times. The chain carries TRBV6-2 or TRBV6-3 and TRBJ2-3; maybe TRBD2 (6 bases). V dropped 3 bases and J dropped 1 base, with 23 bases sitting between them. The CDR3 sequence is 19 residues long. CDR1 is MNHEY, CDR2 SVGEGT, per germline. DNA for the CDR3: TGTGCCAGCAGTTATGTGGGACTTGGTAGCGGTCCCCGCACAGATACGCAGTATTTT. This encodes CASSYVGLGSGPRTDTQYF.

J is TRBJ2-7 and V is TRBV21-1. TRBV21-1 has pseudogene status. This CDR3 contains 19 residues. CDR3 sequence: CASSKELWRLNIPSYEQYF. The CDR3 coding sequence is TGTGCCAGCAGCAAAGAACTCTGGAGACTTAACATTCCATCCTACGAGCAGTACTTC.

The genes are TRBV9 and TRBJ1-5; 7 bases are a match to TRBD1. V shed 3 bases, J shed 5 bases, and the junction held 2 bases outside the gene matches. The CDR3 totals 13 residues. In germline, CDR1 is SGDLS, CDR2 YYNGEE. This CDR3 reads CASSDDRDQPQHF. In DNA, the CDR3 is TGTGCCAGCAGCGACGACAGGGATCAGCCCCAGCATTTT.

CDR3 coding DNA: TGTGCCGGCAACTTGGGCGCAGATACGCAGTATTTT. This translates into CAGNLGADTQYF. V usage is TRBV12-3 or TRBV12-4 and J usage is TRBJ2-3, with D unclear. The length of the CDR3 is 12 residues. Trimming left V 11 bases short and J 4 bases short, with 13 bases between.